Listed below are T cell receptor beta chains from one sample, sequenced in a study of cytomegalovirus exposure and HLA in healthy donors. Sequencing was performed with immunoSEQ multiplex PCR; in TCRdb, only in-frame clones are kept and a portion is missing. The profile shows 60,000 to 80,000 clones, 70% to 80% of them singletons. The sequencing input was PBMCs. These receptors were collected from a girl aged 5-17 years in good health and CMV-seropositive. Each CDR3 is given with its conserved first and last residue. A clone size is listed for some rows: how often the clone was seen (once, few, many), or a class if it is expanded.

>TRBV6-5|TRBJ1-2|-
CASSYGQGDGYTF
>TRBV7-2|TRBJ2-5|once
CASSFLELAELLPQETQYF
>TRBV4-1|TRBJ2-1|-
CASSFVLDTYNEQFF
>TRBV4-2|TRBJ2-5|-
CASSQGRSDSGVETQYF
>TRBV5-1|TRBJ1-1|once
CASSLEGTATGTEAFF
>TRBV6-6|TRBJ1-2|-
CASSTGSKDGYTF
>TRBV6-1|TRBJ1-5|few
CASSEAEGSNQPQHF
>TRBV9|TRBJ2-3|-
CASSVEPPGTSVYFTDTQYF
>TRBV18|TRBJ1-2|few
CASSPEDRGSDGYTF
>TRBV6-5|TRBJ2-4|-
CASSYSGTGENIQYF
>TRBV5-1|TRBJ2-1|-
CASSLHGQGVYNEQFF
>TRBV28|TRBJ1-1|-
CASSSFMEAFF
>TRBV5-1|TRBJ2-3|few
CASSLAGGVLDTQYF
>TRBV9|TRBJ2-6|-
CASSPQPGTEFSGANVLTF
>TRBV2|TRBJ2-7|-
CASNRDRGHEQYF
>TRBV13|TRBJ1-2|-
CASSLDVAGYTF
>TRBV28|TRBJ2-1|-
CASGQGAYNEQFF
>TRBV2|TRBJ2-1|-
CASQQGTYNEQFF
>TRBV7-9|TRBJ1-1|-
CASSPELGNLNTEAFF
>TRBV29-1|TRBJ2-5|-
CSVAGLKKETQYF
>TRBV5-4|TRBJ1-2|-
CASSLGGRSGYTF
>TRBV14|TRBJ2-1|-
CASSQVAGANYNEQFF
>TRBV7-9|TRBJ2-2|-
CASSYRGPGTGELFF
>TRBV30|TRBJ1-5|-
CAWRAGTGGNQPQHF
>TRBV28|TRBJ1-2|-
CASSLGQGGFWGYTF
>TRBV7-2|TRBJ2-5|-
CASSRGGVETQYF
>TRBV25-1|-|-
CASSAAGQGSYEQYF
>TRBV4-1|TRBJ2-7|-
CASSPTPVSKAEQYF
>TRBV25-1|TRBJ1-5|-
CASSDRVDQPQHF
>TRBV7-7|TRBJ2-5|-
CASSLSIFGQQETQYF
>TRBV7-2|TRBJ1-1|-
CASSRQRGGAFF
>TRBV7-9|TRBJ1-1|-
CASSYRGRDTEAFF
>TRBV29-1|TRBJ2-3|-
CSVGGLAGGSTDTQYF
>TRBV10-3|TRBJ1-2|-
CAISESGDGYTF
>TRBV4-1|TRBJ2-1|-
CASSQPGLAGHNEQFF
>TRBV9|TRBJ2-7|-
CASSEGTSGSYEQYF
>TRBV30|TRBJ2-1|-
CAWSALFEQFF
>TRBV6-5|TRBJ1-2|-
CASRQDRGRDYGYTF
>TRBV5-1|TRBJ1-4|-
CASSAGENEKLFF
>TRBV28|TRBJ1-2|-
CATLKPSRVWTDGYTF
>TRBV4-3|TRBJ2-3|many
CASSQGQGAIDTQYF
>TRBV30|TRBJ1-1|-
CAWSADSPTRNTEAFF
>TRBV28|TRBJ1-1|-
CASSPNRGRVMGAEAFF
>TRBV7-2|TRBJ2-3|-
CASSLALWGRTDTQYF
>TRBV30|TRBJ1-2|-
CAWTQGYGYTF
>TRBV5-6|TRBJ2-2|-
CASSLDRDRGELFF
>TRBV6-1|TRBJ1-3|-
CASSVTSYSGNTIYF
>TRBV4-1|TRBJ2-4|few
CASSPRVEGVAKNIQYF
>TRBV7-9|TRBJ1-1|-
CASSYHLGVRAEAFF
>TRBV11-2|TRBJ2-1|-
CASSPDRAYNEQFF